This T cell receptor (beta chain) was sequenced in a study of CD8+ T cells in alopecia areata (dated by TCRdb to the late 2010s). Regarding the study in general: Treated patients were enrolled in an open-label pilot trial of oral tofacitinib at 5 to 10 mg twice daily for moderate-to-severe alopecia areata. Patients stayed on tofacitinib for 6 to 18 months and then had 6 months of follow-up off drug so that delayed response and recurrence could be assessed. For the treated patients, the SALT score, which quantifies what percentage of scalp surface area is affected, served as the measure of disease severity. To study T cell clonal expansion in alopecia areata, the researchers applied high-throughput TCRbeta sequencing to both the C3H/HeJ mouse model and human patients. In humans, TCRbeta sequencing was performed on scalp tissue and on sorted CD4+ and CD8+ peripheral blood T cells from healthy controls and from patients with patchy or totalis/universalis alopecia areata. Tofacitinib-treated patients had biopsies at baseline and at 4 and 24 weeks of treatment, with a later scalp biopsy in several patients. Clonality in the scalp was compared among normal scalp (n=4), patchy alopecia areata scalp (n=8), and alopecia totalis/universalis scalp (n=8). RNA was extracted with the PAXgene miRNA kit for fixed scalp, the miRNeasy kit for PBMCs, and the RNeasy kit for mouse skin. Amplification of TCRbeta CDR3 regions was done by immunoSEQ multiplex PCR using 35 Vbeta forward primers and 13 Jbeta reverse primers.

The time point label here, explained by the study, means: less than 25 weeks on oral tofacitinib. What this sample's treatment or condition label stands for: oral pan-JAK inhibitor, 5-10 mg twice daily. Lesional scalp punch biopsies and peripheral blood were collected from alopecia areata patients. After PBMCs were isolated by density centrifugation and stained for CD3, CD4 and CD8, a FACSAria was used to sort CD4+ and CD8+ T cells. Library preparation used the immunoSEQ multiplex PCR assay. RNA was extracted from all samples and reverse transcribed into cDNA as template for TCR sequencing. SuperScript III was used to make first-strand cDNA, primed with a 2:1 mix of oligo-dT and random hexamers. A synthetic immune receptor repertoire was used to measure amplification bias, and any remaining bias was corrected computationally. Under the source paper's analysis protocol: Raw reads were preprocessed to remove errors, and CDR3 was defined according to IMGT conventions as the region from the conserved cysteine to phenylalanine. Clonality was computed by normalizing Shannon entropy by log2 of the number of productive unique TCRs and subtracting the result from 1. Scalp TCRbeta sequences were cross-referenced with sorted blood CD4 and CD8 repertoires so that the CD4 or CD8 identity of scalp clones could be inferred. TCRdb limited this immuneACCESS table to in-frame rearrangements with V and J called. A share of clones is missing; checked studies link under half to unresolved V genes, and the rest is unexplained. V and J calls and clone size are copied from that table; D and trimming were computed from the DNA. Recorded for this sample are 200,000 or so clones; 58% of them occurred a single time. About 5% of the sample is held by the ten biggest clonotypes.

On this clone: There is no known antigen for this receptor. No base-level quality is on record; no much larger clone is a single base apart.

The CDR1 and CDR2 encoded by the germline V gene are SQVTM and ANQGSEA. The trim is 4 bases for V and 7 bases for J, with a gap of 18 bases between the germline ends. The CDR3 numbers 14 residues from cysteine through phenylalanine. This entry keeps only the CDR3 DNA: 42 bases, framed from base 1. Broad study findings and their caveats: Tofacitinib significantly decreased scalp clonality and the number of expanded CD8+ clones among the top 100 scalp clones. Because the treated cohort was small and included a single nonresponder, larger studies are needed to assess links between baseline CD8+ expansion and response. Resident alphabeta T cells in normal human skin are also sequenced, complicating scalp TCR repertoire analysis, unlike mouse skin dominated by gammadelta T cells. Shared TCR sequences between patients were less evident than in mice, which may be partly attributable to HLA diversity in the patient population. Many expanded lesional clones persisted in scalp and blood during tofacitinib treatment, which may partly explain relapse after stopping treatment. Lesional scalp, especially in alopecia totalis/universalis, showed higher clonality and more expanded CD8+ clones than normal scalp, suggesting antigenic drive.

Rearrangement joined TRBV29-1 to TRBJ2-3, with the D assignment possibly TRBD1 or TRBD2, given 6 matching bases for each. Material: CD4+ T cells sorted from blood, obtained at week 24, from a patient treated with tofacitinib. The origin of this receptor is a human donor with alopecia areata. The DNA reads as follows: TGCAGCGTTGCGCGGGACAACACGGCGTATACGCAGTATTTT. This gives the protein CSVARDNTAYTQYF.